The next 24 T cell receptor beta chains were all read from a single sample in a study of metastatic and nonmetastatic thyroid tumors. None of the patients had undergone any treatment ahead of thyroid surgery. With MiXCR, TCRdb reprocessed the PCR reads. The sample records about 92,000 clones, under 15% being singletons. The sample taken for sequencing was blood. The receptor set was obtained from a female donor with papillary thyroid cancer or a benign thyroid nodule (not recorded which). Some clones in this sample may be carry-over from other donors' samples.

The sample holds many counts of this clone. This chain connects TRBV19 to TRBJ2-7, with D uncertain. V gave up 6 bases and J gave up 0 bases, with 9 bases separating them. The CDR3 extends over 13 amino acids. Looked up from germline, CDR1 is LNHDA and CDR2 is SQIVND (reference sequence). This CDR3 is CASSPQASYEQYF. The CDR3 DNA is TGTGCCAGTAGCCCCCAGGCCTCCTACGAGCAGTACTTC. The whole variable domain, filled in from reference TRBV19 and TRBJ2-7, reads DGGITQSPKYLFRKEGQNVTLSCEQNLNHDAMYWYRQDPGQGLRLIYYSQIVNDFQKGDIAEGYSVSREKKESFPLTVTSAQKNPTAFYLCASSPQASYEQYFGPGTRLTVT.

This clone has at least ten counts. This chain connects TRBV20-1 to TRBJ2-7; TRBD1 or TRBD2 may be the D gene (6 bases each). V lost 1 base and J lost 6, with 25 bases in between. From germline, CDR1 is DFQATT and CDR2 SNEGSKA (reference sequence). The CDR3 consists of 17 residues. CDR3 bases: TGCAGTGCTAGAGCCCGGGGGCTAGATTATCGACTACTCGAGCAGTACTTC. Translation: CSARARGLDYRLLEQYF.

Turning to this clone: Just one base apart from a much larger clone, this may be a read error. The chain couples TRBV7-3 to TRBJ1-1; D possibly corresponds to TRBD1 (5 bases). CDR3 length: 16 residues. V dropped 5 bases and J dropped 4 bases, with 20 bases sitting between them. Per germline, CDR1 SGHTA and CDR2 FQGTGA. The CDR3 is CASSPSSLRGGTEAFF. The CDR3 coding sequence is TGTGCCAGCAGCCCGTCATCGTTAAGGGGTGGCACTGAAGCTTTCTTT.

Details on this clone: A much larger clone differs by one base, so this may be a read error. The V call is TRBV11-2, the J call TRBJ2-3; 7 nucleotides line up with TRBD1. The CDR3 is made up of 15 amino acids. J was trimmed by 3 bases and V by 4 bases; bases with no gene match: 7. The germline gives CDR1 SGHAT, CDR2 FQNNGV. DNA of the CDR3: TGTGCCAGCAGCTCAATACAGGGGTGGACAGATACGCAGTATTTT. Protein sequence: CASSSIQGWTDTQYF.

This clone occurred many times. The chain couples TRBV4-1 to TRBJ1-2; D might be TRBD1 (5 bases). CDR3 length equals 16 residues. In germline, CDR1 is MGHRA, CDR2 YSYEKL. Deletions cut 4 bases from V and 0 bases from J, with 15 bases between. CDR3 in DNA: TGCGCCAGCAGCCCGGACACGTCTTTAGCTAACTATGGCTACACCTTC. Protein sequence: CASSPDTSLANYGYTF.

The sample holds a few counts of this clone. The rearrangement joins TRBV13 to TRBJ2-7, with TRBD1 matching over 7 bases. CDR1 is PRHDT and CDR2 is FYEKMQ in the germline V gene (reference sequence). The CDR3 consists of 16 residues. V trimming: 0 bases; J trimming: 1 base; junction bases outside the gene matches: 6. CDR3 DNA sequence: TGTGCCAGCAGCTTAGGGCGGACAGGTCAGTCCTACGAGCAGTACTTC. Translated: CASSLGRTGQSYEQYF.

This clone is labeled medium-sized. The J gene is TRBJ1-5, the V gene TRBV6-1, with D maybe TRBD1 (5 bases). V shed 0 bases and J shed 3 bases, with 15 bases lying between them. Germline CDR1 and CDR2: MNHNS and SASEGT. The CDR3 is made up of 17 amino acids. The CDR3: CASSEAPSWGSNQPQHF. CDR3 in DNA: TGTGCCAGCAGTGAAGCGCCTTCGTGGGGCTCCAATCAGCCCCAGCATTTT.

This clone was counted ten times or more. The chain recombines TRBV19 with TRBJ1-5; D may be TRBD1 (5 bases). This CDR3 is 15 amino acids long. Germline V gene sequence: CDR1 LNHDA, CDR2 SQIVND (reference sequence). Trimming shortened V by 7 bases and J by 0 bases, and 13 bases separated the two germline ends. Here the CDR3 reads CASKFKGNSNQPQHF. CDR3 nucleotides: TGTGCCAGTAAGTTCAAGGGGAATAGCAATCAGCCCCAGCATTTT.

This clone was counted between two and nine times. At one end, the junction sequence differs from germline, possibly due to a read error. The rearrangement joins TRBV12-3 or TRBV12-4 to TRBJ2-7; TRBD1 matches 7 bases. The CDR3 runs 14 residues. The CDR3 nucleotides read TGTTCCAGCAGTTTCGGGACAGTCTCCTACGAGCAGTACTTC. Encoded protein: CSSSFGTVSYEQYF.

This clone appeared a few times. The chain is built from TRBV6-1 and TRBJ1-6; D is perhaps TRBD1 (6 bases). The germline gives CDR1 MNHNS, CDR2 SASEGT. This CDR3 contains 13 residues. The CDR3 is CSIADSSNPPLHF. In DNA form, the CDR3 reads TGTTCCATCGCGGACAGCTCAAATCCACCCCTCCACTTT.

This clone was picked up many times. The chain joins TRBV5-1 to TRBJ2-2; perhaps TRBD1 as D (6 bases). This CDR3 comprises 16 residues. Between the trimmed V and J ends, which lost 4 bases and 5 bases, there was a span of 18 bases. Germline loops: CDR1 SGHRS, CDR2 YFSETQ. CDR3 in DNA: TGCGCCAGCAGCCCCAGGGGTCAGGGGCTGACCGGGGAGCTGTTTTTT. Translation: CASSPRGQGLTGELFF. Combining the CDR3 with reference TRBV5-1 and TRBJ2-2 gives the whole variable domain KAGVTQTPRYLIKTRGQQVTLSCSPISGHRSVSWYQQTPGQGLQFLFEYFSETQRNKGNFPGRFSGRQFSNSRSEMNVSTLELGDSALYLCASSPRGQGLTGELFFGEGSRLTVL.

This clone was detected many times. J is TRBJ1-5 and V is TRBV12-3 or TRBV12-4; tentatively, D is TRBD1 (5 bases). V lost 7 bases, J lost 3 bases, and 13 bases lay in between. The CDR3 contains 14 residues. CDR3 amino acids: CASNGWGSNQPQHF. The CDR3 DNA is TGTGCCAGCAACGGGTGGGGGTCCAATCAGCCCCAGCATTTT.

V and J are TRBV6-5 and TRBJ2-3; D might be TRBD2 (6 bases). Looked up from germline, CDR1 is MNHEY and CDR2 is SVGAGI. The germline V and J ends were trimmed by 10 bases and 2 bases, with 25 bases remaining between them. This CDR3 region has 17 residues. The chain's CDR3 is CANRIRSGLTDTDTQYF. CDR3 in DNA: TGTGCCAACAGGATACGTTCGGGACTCACGGACACAGATACGCAGTATTTT.

There are a few counts of this clone. The chain employs TRBV27 and TRBJ1-6; D gene ambiguous. V lost 2 bases to trimming and J lost 1 base, with 9 bases between them. This CDR3 is 16 amino acids long. CDR1 and CDR2 (germline): MNHEY, SMNVEV (reference sequence). The DNA of the CDR3 is TGTGCCAGCAGTTTAACCGGGGTGTCCTATAATTCACCCCTCCACTTT. This translates into CASSLTGVSYNSPLHF.

On this clone: It may be a read error: a sequence one base away is much more abundant. The chain uses TRBV9 and TRBJ2-6, with D unclear. The CDR3 consists of 15 residues. In germline, CDR1 is SGDLS, CDR2 YYNGEE. CDR3 residues: CASSAWSSWANVLTF. CDR3 sequence (DNA): TGTGCCAGCAGCGCCTGGAGCTCTTGGGCCAACGTCCTGACTTTC.

This clone was observed at least ten times. V and J are TRBV20-1 and TRBJ1-2; D perhaps matches TRBD1 (6 bases). V was cut by 3 bases and J by 6 bases, with 20 bases left in between. The CDR3 loop spans 15 amino acids. Germline V gives CDR1 DFQATT, CDR2 SNEGSKA (reference sequence). CDR3 amino acids: CSASLSETGGDGYTF. The CDR3 coding sequence is TGCAGTGCTAGTCTTAGTGAGACAGGCGGTGATGGCTACACCTTC.

In regard to this clone: A much larger clone differs by one base, so this may be a read error. The CDR3 spells CSSSLQGSDQPQHF. The CDR3, as DNA: TGTTCCAGCAGTTTACAGGGCTCGGATCAGCCCCAGCATTTT. This rearrangement joins TRBV12-3 or TRBV12-4 to TRBJ1-5; tentatively, D is TRBD1 (6 bases). The CDR3 length is 14 residues.

This clone was counted ten times or more. The V gene is TRBV12-3 or TRBV12-4, the J gene TRBJ1-3; D is possibly TRBD1 (6 bases). This CDR3 spans 13 amino acids. V was clipped by 6 bases and J by 1 base, with 7 bases between them. CDR3 nucleotide sequence: TGTGCCAGCAGGCAGGGGTCTGGAAACACCATATATTTT. Translated, it gives CASRQGSGNTIYF.

This clone was observed many times. This chain joins TRBV4-1 and TRBJ2-5; TRBD2 aligns across 16 bases. The CDR3 is 18 amino acids. Germline CDR1 is MGHRA and CDR2 is YSYEKL. V was pared by 5 bases and J by 2 bases, with 8 bases of the junction left unmatched. The CDR3 sequence: CASSFQPGLAGGQETQYF. CDR3 DNA: TGCGCCAGCAGCTTCCAACCGGGACTAGCGGGGGGGCAAGAGACCCAGTACTTC.

This clone was seen at least ten times. The chain is built from TRBV12-3 or TRBV12-4 and TRBJ2-3; the D is unclear. The CDR3 totals 15 residues. Trimming cost V 5 bases and J 1 base, with 13 bases left between them. CDR3 amino acids: CASSHPTAGTDTQYF. The CDR3 nucleotides are TGTGCCAGCAGTCACCCTACGGCAGGCACAGATACGCAGTATTTT.

This sequence joins TRBV30 and TRBJ1-2; D unresolved. Trimming stripped 1 base from V and 5 bases from J, with 14 bases between. The CDR3 spans 14 residues. Per the germline V gene, CDR1 is GTSNPN and CDR2 is SVGIG (reference sequence). For the CDR3, the DNA is TGTGCCTGGAGTGAGGCAGAGGACCAATATGGCTACACCTTC. Its protein is CAWSEAEDQYGYTF.

Comments on this clone: This may be a read error: a much more frequent sequence differs by one nucleotide. The genes are TRBV5-8 and TRBJ2-5; 11 positions agree with TRBD2. This CDR3 has 17 amino acids. Germline V CDR1 and CDR2: SGHTS, YDEGEE. CDR3 residues: CASSSTGTSGYQETHYF. The CDR3, as DNA: TGTGCCAGCAGCTCAACCGGGACTAGCGGATACCAAGAGACCCATTACTTC.

This clone was observed at least ten times. The chain couples TRBV5-1 to TRBJ2-7; 7 nucleotides agree with TRBD1. V was clipped by 0 bases and J by 6 bases; unmatched bases: 6. This CDR3 comprises 14 residues. The V gene's germline CDR1 is SGHRS and CDR2 YFSETQ. The CDR3 protein is CASSLVQGVAEQYF. In DNA form, the CDR3 reads TGCGCCAGCAGCTTGGTTCAGGGGGTGGCCGAGCAGTACTTC.

This clone was seen many times. J is TRBJ2-7 and V is TRBV6-6, with D perhaps matching TRBD2 (6 bases). The germline V gene has CDR1 MNHNY and CDR2 SVGAGI (reference sequence). V was cut by 0 bases and J by 5 bases, with 11 bases left in between. The CDR3 covers 14 residues. As DNA, the CDR3 is TGTGCCAGCAGTTACTCACCGGGGGAGAACGAGCAGTACTTC. Its protein is CASSYSPGENEQYF.